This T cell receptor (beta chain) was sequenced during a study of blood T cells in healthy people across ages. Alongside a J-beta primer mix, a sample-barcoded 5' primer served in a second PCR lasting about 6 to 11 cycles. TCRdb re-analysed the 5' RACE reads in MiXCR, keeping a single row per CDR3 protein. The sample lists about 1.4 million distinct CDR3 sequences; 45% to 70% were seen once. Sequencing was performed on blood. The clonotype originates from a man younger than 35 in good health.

Here the CDR3 reads CASSLGLRELGYEQYF. The CDR3 bases are TGCGCCAGCAGCTTGGGCCTCAGGGAACTAGGCTACGAGCAGTACTTC. The V gene is TRBV5-1, the J gene TRBJ2-7; tentatively, D is TRBD1 or TRBD2 (5 bases each). Trimming cost V 0 bases and J 3 bases, with 16 bases left between them. From germline, CDR1 is SGHRS and CDR2 YFSETQ. The CDR3 runs 16 residues.